These 2 T cell receptor beta chains were sequenced from one sample in a study of neoadjuvant anti-PD-1 for oral cavity cancer. Only in-frame clones appear in the TCRdb table, and some are missing; sequencing was by immunoSEQ multiplex PCR. The sample records about 13,000 clones, roughly two thirds being singletons. Time point of the sample: after neoadjuvant nivolumab, at surgical resection. This specimen was PBMCs, taken after nivolumab (anti-PD-1) treatment. These receptors came from a person aged 40 to 85 with oral cavity squamous cell carcinoma.

The J gene is TRBJ2-1, the V gene TRBV6-5, with 12 nucleotides matching TRBD1. The CDR3 runs 15 residues. V trimming: 0 bases; J trimming: 10 bases; junction bases outside the gene matches: 4. The germline V gene has CDR1 MNHEY and CDR2 SVGAGI. The CDR3 reads CASSYSGQGAREQFF. CDR3 DNA sequence: TGTGCCAGCAGTTACTCGGGACAGGGGGCACGGGAGCAGTTCTTC.

The chain links TRBV2 to TRBJ2-5; D is unclear. Germline loops: CDR1 SNHLY, CDR2 FYNNEI. Trimming took 2 bases from V and 7 from J, leaving 8 bases between them. The CDR3 contains 12 residues. The CDR3 loop reads CASSEFVSTQYF. DNA of the CDR3: TGTGCCAGCAGTGAATTTGTATCGACCCAGTACTTC.